The rows below give T cell receptor beta chains drawn from one sample of a study of blood T cell repertoires in COVID-19. TCRdb keeps only in-frame clones here, not all; method: immunoSEQ multiplex PCR. The table includes over 200,000 clones, about 90% detected once. The material sequenced was PBMCs or T cells enriched from blood (not recorded which). The receptors originated from a woman aged 25 to 39 with acute COVID-19. The CDR3 runs from the conserved cysteine through the conserved F or W. Fields, in order: V gene, J gene, D gene, clone size, CDR3 protein, CDR3 DNA. A D gene is named only where the DNA matches it firmly. Size tells how often a clone was seen (once, few, many) or the class of an expanded clone, and some rows leave it out.

v_call: TRBV15
j_call: TRBJ1-4
d_call: TRBD1
clone_size: -
cdr3_aa: CATSRDRGHNEKLFF
cdr3_nt: TGTGCCACCAGCAGGGACAGGGGGCATAATGAAAAACTGTTTTTT

v_call: TRBV11-2
j_call: TRBJ1-6
d_call: TRBD1
clone_size: -
cdr3_aa: CASSETGGNNSPLHF
cdr3_nt: TGTGCCAGCAGCGAGACAGGGGGAAATAATTCACCCCTCCACTTT

v_call: TRBV9
j_call: TRBJ2-7
d_call: TRBD2
clone_size: -
cdr3_aa: CASSAEAGGRSYEQYF
cdr3_nt: TGTGCCAGCAGCGCTGAAGCGGGGGGGCGCTCCTACGAGCAGTACTTC

v_call: TRBV30
j_call: TRBJ1-4
d_call: -
clone_size: -
cdr3_aa: CAWSVRLNEKLFF
cdr3_nt: TGTGCCTGGAGTGTCAGGCTTAATGAAAAACTGTTTTTT

v_call: TRBV7-8
j_call: TRBJ1-3
d_call: -
clone_size: -
cdr3_aa: CASSLGTPNFGNTIYF
cdr3_nt: TGTGCCAGCAGCCTCGGGACACCGAACTTCGGTAACACCATATATTTT

v_call: TRBV19
j_call: TRBJ2-5
d_call: -
clone_size: -
cdr3_aa: CASSRRAGAPQETQYF
cdr3_nt: TGTGCCAGTAGTAGACGAGCAGGGGCCCCACAAGAGACCCAGTACTTC

v_call: TRBV5-4
j_call: TRBJ1-1
d_call: -
clone_size: -
cdr3_aa: CASSLEQNPEAFF
cdr3_nt: TGTGCCAGCAGCTTGGAACAGAACCCTGAAGCTTTCTTT

v_call: TRBV7-2
j_call: TRBJ1-2
d_call: -
clone_size: few
cdr3_aa: CASSLGPFGWATF
cdr3_nt: TGTGCCAGCAGCTTAGGACCATTTGGATGGGCGACCTTC

v_call: TRBV15
j_call: TRBJ1-5
d_call: TRBD1
clone_size: -
cdr3_aa: CATSTPGTGGYSNQPQHF
cdr3_nt: TGTGCCACCAGCACTCCCGGGACAGGGGGGTATAGCAATCAGCCCCAGCATTTT

v_call: TRBV2
j_call: TRBJ1-1
d_call: -
clone_size: -
cdr3_aa: CASSEALFGNTEAFF
cdr3_nt: TGTGCCAGCAGTGAAGCGCTCTTCGGGAACACTGAAGCTTTCTTT

v_call: TRBV30
j_call: TRBJ1-2
d_call: TRBD1
clone_size: -
cdr3_aa: CAWSETQGALTF
cdr3_nt: TGTGCCTGGAGCGAAACACAGGGGGCGCTTACCTTC

v_call: TRBV4-1
j_call: TRBJ1-2
d_call: TRBD1
clone_size: -
cdr3_aa: CASSPPGTGDYGYTF
cdr3_nt: TGCGCCAGCAGCCCTCCCGGGACAGGGGACTATGGCTACACCTTC

v_call: TRBV28
j_call: TRBJ1-1
d_call: -
clone_size: -
cdr3_aa: CASAGTSNTEAFF
cdr3_nt: TGTGCCAGCGCGGGGACGTCGAACACTGAAGCTTTCTTT

v_call: TRBV10-1
j_call: TRBJ2-3
d_call: -
clone_size: -
cdr3_aa: CASARTADTQYF
cdr3_nt: TGCGCCAGCGCCCGGACAGCAGATACGCAGTATTTT

v_call: TRBV6-2/TRBV6-3
j_call: TRBJ2-2
d_call: -
clone_size: -
cdr3_aa: CASSFDTGELFF
cdr3_nt: TGTGCCAGCAGTTTCGACACCGGGGAGCTGTTTTTT

v_call: TRBV19
j_call: TRBJ2-1
d_call: TRBD2
clone_size: once
cdr3_aa: CASSPIGTSGGVTSSYNEQFF
cdr3_nt: TGTGCCAGTAGCCCTATCGGGACTAGCGGGGGGGTAACGAGCTCCTACAATGAGCAGTTCTTC

v_call: TRBV5-1
j_call: TRBJ1-5
d_call: -
clone_size: -
cdr3_aa: CASSLAGGGNQPQHF
cdr3_nt: TGCGCCAGCAGCTTGGCGGGGGGTGGCAATCAGCCCCAGCATTTT

v_call: TRBV5-6
j_call: TRBJ1-2
d_call: -
clone_size: -
cdr3_aa: CASRVQGNRYGYTF
cdr3_nt: TGTGCCAGCAGGGTCCAGGGAAACCGCTATGGCTACACCTTC

v_call: TRBV5-1
j_call: TRBJ2-1
d_call: -
clone_size: -
cdr3_aa: CASRERGEQFF
cdr3_nt: TGCGCCAGCAGAGAGAGGGGGGAGCAGTTCTTC

v_call: TRBV12-3/TRBV12-4
j_call: TRBJ1-2
d_call: -
clone_size: few
cdr3_aa: CATGGGRNYGYTF
cdr3_nt: TGTGCCACCGGAGGAGGCAGAAACTATGGCTACACCTTC

v_call: TRBV20-1
j_call: TRBJ2-5
d_call: -
clone_size: -
cdr3_aa: CSATQETQYF
cdr3_nt: TGCAGTGCTACACAAGAGACCCAGTACTTC

v_call: TRBV3-1/TRBV3-2
j_call: TRBJ1-2
d_call: -
clone_size: -
cdr3_aa: CASSQEGGAYGYTF
cdr3_nt: TGTGCCAGCAGCCAAGAGGGCGGGGCCTATGGCTACACCTTC

v_call: TRBV15
j_call: TRBJ1-1
d_call: TRBD1
clone_size: -
cdr3_aa: CATSRTGQGGTEAFF
cdr3_nt: TGTGCCACCAGCAGAACCGGACAGGGCGGCACTGAAGCTTTCTTT

v_call: TRBV19
j_call: TRBJ2-7
d_call: -
clone_size: -
cdr3_aa: CASSHPGLPAYEQYF
cdr3_nt: TGTGCCAGTAGTCATCCTGGACTGCCGGCCTACGAGCAGTACTTC

v_call: TRBV27
j_call: TRBJ2-3
d_call: -
clone_size: -
cdr3_aa: CASSLGSGFTDTQYF
cdr3_nt: TGTGCCAGCAGTTTAGGTAGCGGTTTCACAGATACGCAGTATTTT

v_call: TRBV27
j_call: TRBJ1-5
d_call: -
clone_size: -
cdr3_aa: CASSLSRQADRPQHF
cdr3_nt: TGTGCCAGCAGTTTATCGCGCCAGGCCGATCGACCCCAGCATTTT

v_call: TRBV7-2
j_call: TRBJ1-2
d_call: -
clone_size: -
cdr3_aa: CASSKAWTVANYGYTF
cdr3_nt: TGTGCCAGCAGCAAAGCTTGGACAGTAGCTAACTATGGCTACACCTTC

v_call: TRBV5-1
j_call: TRBJ1-1
d_call: -
clone_size: -
cdr3_aa: CASSPVREGTEAFF
cdr3_nt: TGCGCCAGCAGCCCCGTGCGGGAAGGGACTGAAGCTTTCTTT

v_call: TRBV7-9
j_call: TRBJ2-3
d_call: TRBD2
clone_size: -
cdr3_aa: CASSPAAASGGVSTQYF
cdr3_nt: TGTGCCAGCAGCCCAGCGGCGGCTAGCGGGGGGGTGAGTACGCAGTATTTT

v_call: TRBV18
j_call: TRBJ1-1
d_call: TRBD1
clone_size: -
cdr3_aa: CASGDRNTEAFF
cdr3_nt: TGTGCCAGCGGGGACAGGAACACTGAAGCTTTCTTT

v_call: TRBV5-4
j_call: TRBJ2-1
d_call: -
clone_size: -
cdr3_aa: CASSLASNEQFF
cdr3_nt: TGTGCCAGCAGCTTAGCATCCAATGAGCAGTTCTTC

v_call: TRBV5-6
j_call: TRBJ1-5
d_call: -
clone_size: -
cdr3_aa: CASSPAGTNRPQHF
cdr3_nt: TGTGCCAGCAGCCCCGCGGGGACGAATCGGCCCCAGCATTTT

v_call: TRBV7-2
j_call: TRBJ1-6
d_call: TRBD1
clone_size: -
cdr3_aa: CASSHGQGGSPLHF
cdr3_nt: TGTGCCAGCAGCCATGGACAGGGAGGCTCACCCCTCCACTTT

v_call: TRBV29-1
j_call: TRBJ1-1
d_call: -
clone_size: once
cdr3_aa: CSVQNTEAFF
cdr3_nt: TGCAGCGTCCAAAACACTGAAGCTTTCTTT

v_call: TRBV5-1
j_call: TRBJ1-2
d_call: -
clone_size: -
cdr3_aa: CASSLQPDSFGYTF
cdr3_nt: TGCGCCAGCAGCCTACAACCGGACAGCTTTGGCTACACCTTC

v_call: TRBV10-3
j_call: TRBJ2-2
d_call: TRBD1
clone_size: -
cdr3_aa: CAISWDREAGELFF
cdr3_nt: TGTGCCATCAGTTGGGACAGGGAAGCCGGGGAGCTGTTTTTT

v_call: TRBV13
j_call: TRBJ1-4
d_call: -
clone_size: -
cdr3_aa: CASSLGREKLFF
cdr3_nt: TGTGCCAGCAGCTTGGGGAGAGAAAAACTGTTTTTT

v_call: TRBV19
j_call: TRBJ1-3
d_call: TRBD1
clone_size: -
cdr3_aa: CASSARTGTGNTIYF
cdr3_nt: TGTGCCAGTAGTGCGAGGACAGGGACCGGAAACACCATATATTTT

v_call: TRBV3-1/TRBV3-2
j_call: TRBJ2-5
d_call: TRBD2
clone_size: few
cdr3_aa: CASSQETSGGAQYF
cdr3_nt: TGTGCCAGCAGCCAAGAGACTAGCGGGGGAGCCCAGTACTTC

v_call: TRBV6-5
j_call: TRBJ1-1
d_call: TRBD1
clone_size: -
cdr3_aa: CASSPRGDRGLAFF
cdr3_nt: TGTGCCAGCAGTCCAAGGGGGGACAGGGGGCTTGCTTTCTTT

v_call: TRBV5-1
j_call: TRBJ1-5
d_call: TRBD1
clone_size: -
cdr3_aa: CASSPGQGAEQPQHF
cdr3_nt: TGCGCCAGCAGCCCGGGACAGGGGGCTGAACAGCCCCAGCATTTT

v_call: TRBV19
j_call: TRBJ2-1
d_call: -
clone_size: -
cdr3_aa: CASGGRYNEQFF
cdr3_nt: TGTGCCAGTGGAGGACGGTACAATGAGCAGTTCTTC

v_call: TRBV2
j_call: TRBJ2-2
d_call: -
clone_size: -
cdr3_aa: CASANRAAGELFF
cdr3_nt: TGTGCCAGCGCGAACAGGGCGGCCGGGGAGCTGTTTTTT

v_call: TRBV19
j_call: TRBJ2-1
d_call: TRBD2
clone_size: -
cdr3_aa: CASSMASGTHNEQFF
cdr3_nt: TGTGCCAGTAGTATGGCCAGCGGGACCCACAATGAGCAGTTCTTC

v_call: TRBV6-2/TRBV6-3
j_call: TRBJ2-5
d_call: TRBD2
clone_size: -
cdr3_aa: CASSRPGGSGGWQETQYF
cdr3_nt: TGTGCCAGCAGTCGCCCGGGGGGGAGCGGGGGGTGGCAAGAGACCCAGTACTTC

v_call: TRBV4-1
j_call: TRBJ1-5
d_call: -
clone_size: -
cdr3_aa: CASSQVQVGQPQHF
cdr3_nt: TGCGCCAGCAGCCAAGTACAGGTGGGTCAGCCCCAGCATTTT

v_call: TRBV9
j_call: TRBJ1-1
d_call: -
clone_size: -
cdr3_aa: CASSGLPRNTEAFF
cdr3_nt: TGTGCCAGCAGCGGTCTTCCTCGGAACACTGAAGCTTTCTTT